Given below is one TCR beta chain in context. These data are taken from a study of T cell changes during pregnancy in multiple sclerosis. Clones were sequenced by immunoSEQ multiplex PCR, and TCRdb holds only the in-frame ones, with some missing. Of about 44,000 clones listed, about 88% were seen once; the top ten hold approximately 1.1%. V was trimmed by 6 bases and J by 7 bases, leaving 13 bases between them. Germline values: CDR1 MNHNS, CDR2 SASEGT. The CDR3 has 13 residues. Here the sequenced sample was CD4+ T cells from peripheral blood mononuclear cells, taken after pregnancy. The rearrangement joins TRBV6-1 to TRBJ1-5, with no clear D. This TCR came from a female donor with multiple sclerosis, enrolled in a pregnancy study. In DNA form, the CDR3 reads TGTGCCAGCAGGGAGGACTATCGGCAGCCCCAGCATTTT. This translates into CASREDYRQPQHF.